The source of this T cell receptor beta chain is a study of cytomegalovirus exposure and HLA in healthy donors. The junction had 5 bases not matched to a gene; V was cut back by 4 bases and J by 3 bases. From germline, CDR1 is GTSNPN and CDR2 SVGIG (reference sequence). This CDR3 is 14 amino acids long. The PCR was carried out with 60 Vbeta primers and 13 Jbeta primers. Profiled with immunoSEQ multiplex PCR; TCRdb holds only in-frame clones, not every one. In the table there are about 97,000 clones, approximately 64% of which are singletons. This receptor was obtained from a human donor in good health. Sequences were obtained from PBMCs. This chain joins TRBV30 and TRBJ2-3; TRBD2 matches 9 bases. CDR3 coding DNA: TGTGCCTGGAAGCTTAGCGGGAGAACAGATACGCAGTATTTT. Its translation is CAWKLSGRTDTQYF.